One sample yielded the 6 T cell receptor beta chains listed below, sequenced in a study of blood T cell repertoires in COVID-19 (TCRdb year 2020). Receptors were amplified or captured by the immunoSEQ multiplex PCR assay. Imported from immuneACCESS, the table was reduced by TCRdb to in-frame sequences with V and J called. These copies leave out some clones; in studies compared against another copy, an unresolved V gene accounts for under half, and the cause of the remainder is not known. The table for this sample lists some 200,000 clones; roughly nine tenths of them were counted only once. The ten biggest clones cover roughly 8.4% of the sample. The sample consisted of PBMCs or T cells enriched from blood (not recorded which). The receptors were gathered from a woman aged 18-30 years who had recovered from COVID-19.

V gene TRBV28 combines with J gene TRBJ1-1; the match to TRBD1 covers 8 bases. The CDR3 contains 15 residues. Germline values: CDR1 MDHEN, CDR2 SYDVKM. V lost 6 bases, J lost 3 bases, and 9 bases stayed unmatched. CDR3 sequence (DNA): TGTGCCAGCAGCCCTTTGACAGGGGATCACACTGAAGCTTTCTTT. Protein: CASSPLTGDHTEAFF.

The chain employs TRBV27 and TRBJ1-1; possible D gene TRBD1, 5 bases. Germline loops: CDR1 MNHEY, CDR2 SMNVEV (reference sequence). The CDR3 runs 14 residues. Trimming cost V 6 bases and J 7 bases, with 18 bases left between them. The CDR3 here is CASSRGVGGDEAFF. CDR3 bases: TGTGCCAGCAGCCGAGGCGTTGGGGGGGATGAAGCTTTCTTT.

The chain recombines TRBV7-9 with TRBJ2-1; no clear D gene. The CDR3 is made up of 12 amino acids. With 2 bases removed from V and 7 bases from J, the gap between germline ends came to 6 bases. Germline CDR1 and CDR2: SEHNR and FQNEAQ (reference sequence). This chain's CDR3 is CASSLMYNEQFF. The CDR3, as DNA: TGTGCCAGCAGCTTAATGTATAATGAGCAGTTCTTC. The full variable domain, its missing parts supplied by reference TRBV7-9 and TRBJ2-1, is DTGVSQNPRHKITKRGQNVTFRCDPISEHNRLYWYRQTLGQGPEFLTYFQNEAQLEKSRLLSDRFSAERPKGSFSTLEIQRTEQGDSAMYLCASSLMYNEQFFGPGTRLTVL.

This chain links TRBV18 with TRBJ1-1; the D is unclear. From germline, CDR1 is KGHSH and CDR2 LQKENI. The CDR3 loop spans 13 amino acids. V lost 3 bases to trimming and J lost 3 bases, with 8 bases between them. The CDR3 is CASSPISDTEAFF. DNA of the CDR3: TGTGCCAGCTCACCCATCTCGGACACTGAAGCTTTCTTT.

This chain joins TRBV30 and TRBJ2-1, with 8 bases aligning to TRBD2. This CDR3 comprises 12 residues. The germline gives CDR1 GTSNPN, CDR2 SVGIG (reference sequence). J lost 7 bases, V lost 7 bases, and 6 bases had no gene match. The CDR3 here is CASGGATNEQFF. The CDR3 DNA is TGTGCCTCGGGGGGGGCCACTAATGAGCAGTTCTTC.

Of note for this clone: Other DNA sequences in the sample encode the same CDR3. The chain recombines TRBV5-1 with TRBJ1-1; the D is unclear. CDR3 length equals 14 residues. V was cut by 0 bases and J by 0 bases, with 6 bases left in between. Germline lookup yields CDR1 SGHRS and CDR2 YFSETQ. CDR3 nucleotides: TGCGCCAGCAGCTTGGGGGCACTGAACACTGAAGCTTTCTTT. Protein: CASSLGALNTEAFF. The complete variable domain, with remaining parts taken from reference TRBV5-1 and TRBJ1-1, reads KAGVTQTPRYLIKTRGQQVTLSCSPISGHRSVSWYQQTPGQGLQFLFEYFSETQRNKGNFPGRFSGRQFSNSRSEMNVSTLELGDSALYLCASSLGALNTEAFFGQGTRLTVV.